These 27 T cell receptor beta chains were all obtained from the same sample, sequenced in a study of CD8 T cells in acute hepatitis C reinfection (dated by TCRdb to about 2021). Receptor libraries were prepared by the immunoSEQ multiplex PCR assay. As stored in TCRdb, this immuneACCESS dataset retains in-frame rearrangements with V and J assigned. A fraction of the clones does not appear; measured against another copy, unresolved V genes explain less than half of the discrepancy, and the remainder lacks a known reason. The sample has approximately 40,000 clones on record, 70% to 90% of them singletons. The ten top clones hold around 9.9% of the sample. The time point label corresponds to: naive CD8 control sorted from an acute-time-point sample. The sequencing input was naive CD8+ T cells from PBMCs. What this sample's cell subset or site label stands for: sorted total naive CD45RO-negative CD8+ T cells. The receptor source for this set is a woman aged 18 to 35 who spontaneously cleared hepatitis C infection.

The chain employs TRBV19 and TRBJ2-1; the D is unclear. The CDR3 sequence is 12 residues long. V was clipped by 3 bases and J by 9 bases, with 9 bases between them. Germline CDR1 and CDR2: LNHDA and SQIVND (reference sequence). CDR3 sequence: CASSMVPAEQFF. The CDR3 DNA sequence: TGTGCCAGTAGTATGGTTCCAGCTGAGCAGTTCTTC.

This rearrangement joins TRBV18 to TRBJ2-1; D not resolved. The germline gives CDR1 KGHSH, CDR2 LQKENI. The ends were cut back, 8 bases at V and 5 bases at J, with 16 bases in the middle. The length of the CDR3 is 14 residues. The CDR3 DNA reads TGTGCCAGCCGCCCCTTGGGCGCAGACAATGAGCAGTTCTTC. Its protein is CASRPLGADNEQFF. The full variable domain, completed using reference TRBV18 and TRBJ2-1, is NAGVMQNPRHLVRRRGQEARLRCSPMKGHSHVYWYRQLPEEGLKFMVYLQKENIIDESGMPKERFSAEFPKEGPSILRIQQVVRGDSAAYFCASRPLGADNEQFFGPGTRLTVL.

V is TRBV19 and J is TRBJ1-5; tentative D call: TRBD1 (6 bases). CDR1 is LNHDA, CDR2 SQIVND, per germline (reference sequence). This CDR3 is 17 amino acids long. V was cut by 4 bases and J by 0 bases, with 16 bases left in between. CDR3: CASSSFVGQYSNQPQHF. Written as DNA, the CDR3 is TGTGCCAGTAGTAGTTTCGTAGGACAGTATAGCAATCAGCCCCAGCATTTT.

The rearrangement uses TRBV9 and TRBJ2-3; D call uncertain. The germline V gene has CDR1 SGDLS and CDR2 YYNGEE. Deletions cut 4 bases from V and 2 bases from J, with 14 bases between. The CDR3 extends over 15 amino acids. CDR3 region: CASSLDGENTDTQYF. The CDR3, as DNA: TGTGCCAGCAGCCTAGACGGAGAAAACACAGATACGCAGTATTTT.

The genes are TRBV19 and TRBJ2-7, with no clear D. The CDR3 has 14 residues. The ends were cut back, 1 base at V and 5 bases at J, with 12 bases in the middle. Germline V gene lookup returns CDR1 LNHDA and CDR2 SQIVND (reference sequence). The CDR3 loop reads CASSIVLGMNEQYF. CDR3 nucleotide sequence: TGTGCCAGTAGTATAGTCCTGGGAATGAACGAGCAGTACTTC.

The CDR3 spells CASSVDPPYGANVLTF. CDR3 DNA: TGTGCCAGCAGCGTAGATCCCCCTTATGGGGCCAACGTCCTGACTTTC. The chain employs TRBV9 and TRBJ2-6, with unresolved D. The V gene lost 0 bases and the J gene lost 3 bases, with 10 bases spanning the gap. This CDR3 is 16 amino acids long. In germline, CDR1 is SGDLS, CDR2 YYNGEE.

This chain uses TRBV6-4 with TRBJ2-7; 7 nucleotides align to TRBD1. CDR1 and CDR2 from the germline V gene are MRHNA and SNTAGT. J lost 3 bases, V lost 2 bases, and 10 bases had no gene match. CDR3 length: 16 amino acids. CDR3 DNA sequence: TGTGCCAGCAGTGACCAACCCCGGGACAGACACTACGAGCAGTACTTC. Encoded protein: CASSDQPRDRHYEQYF.

This clone appeared a single time. The CDR3 coding sequence is TGCGCCAGCAGCCAAGACGCCGTGGACATGAACACTGAAGCTTTCTTT. It codes for CASSQDAVDMNTEAFF. The J gene is TRBJ1-1, the V gene TRBV4-1; D may be TRBD1 (5 bases). The CDR3 length is 16 residues. CDR1 and CDR2 from the germline V gene are MGHRA and YSYEKL. The V gene lost 0 bases and the J gene lost 0 bases, with 11 bases spanning the gap.

This rearrangement joins TRBV15 to TRBJ2-1; 10 bases are shared with TRBD2. Germline loops: CDR1 LNHNV, CDR2 YYDKDF (reference sequence). V lost 0 bases, J lost 5 bases, and 7 bases stayed unmatched. The CDR3 has 17 residues. The CDR3 is CATSRDYRLAGDNEQFF. The CDR3 DNA reads as TGTGCCACCAGCAGAGATTATCGGCTAGCGGGGGACAATGAGCAGTTCTTC. The variable domain in full, completed from reference TRBV15 and TRBJ2-1, reads DAMVIQNPRYQVTQFGKPVTLSCSQTLNHNVMYWYQQKSSQAPKLLFHYYDKDFNNEADTPDNFQSRRPNTSFCFLDIRSPGLGDTAMYLCATSRDYRLAGDNEQFFGPGTRLTVL.

This chain's CDR3 is CASSQEHYLANKYNEQFF. The CDR3 nucleotides are TGCGCCAGCAGCCAAGAACACTACTTAGCGAATAAATACAATGAGCAGTTCTTC. The chain combines TRBV4-1 with TRBJ2-1; TRBD2 might be the D (5 bases). CDR3 length equals 18 residues. Germline V lookup: CDR1 MGHRA, CDR2 YSYEKL. Deletions cut 0 bases from V and 4 bases from J, with 19 bases between.

The chain employs TRBV9 and TRBJ2-5, with D maybe TRBD2 (6 bases). The ends were cut back, 4 bases at V and 3 bases at J, with 19 bases in the middle. Germline V gives CDR1 SGDLS, CDR2 YYNGEE. The CDR3 loop spans 16 amino acids. CDR3: CASSLTKGLEEETQYF. CDR3 nucleotide sequence: TGTGCCAGCAGCCTAACTAAGGGACTGGAGGAAGAGACCCAGTACTTC.

The V call is TRBV5-1, the J call TRBJ1-2; no clear D. The CDR3 spans 12 residues. Trimming left V 4 bases short and J 4 bases short, with 8 bases between. CDR1 is SGHRS, CDR2 YFSETQ, per germline. This CDR3 is CASSRGLYGYTF. CDR3 coding DNA: TGCGCCAGCAGCCGCGGACTCTATGGCTACACCTTC.

This rearrangement joins TRBV27 to TRBJ1-1; unclear D gene. The V gene lost 5 bases and the J gene lost 10 bases, with 14 bases spanning the gap. The germline V gene encodes CDR1 MNHEY and CDR2 SMNVEV (reference sequence). The CDR3 has 12 amino acids. CDR3 loop: CASSVGIGRAFF. In nucleotides, the CDR3 is TGTGCCAGCAGTGTGGGGATAGGGAGAGCTTTCTTT.

This clone appeared once. The genes are TRBV7-8 and TRBJ2-7, with 11 bases matching TRBD2. J lost 0 bases, V lost 5 bases, and 15 bases had no gene match. There are 19 residues in the CDR3. CDR1 and CDR2 from the germline V gene are SGHVS and FQNEAQ. The CDR3 coding sequence is TGTGCCAGCAGCCCAATAAGGAATAGCGGGAGGGATAGCTCCTACGAGCAGTACTTC. This codes for CASSPIRNSGRDSSYEQYF.

V usage is TRBV7-9 and J usage is TRBJ2-1; maybe TRBD1 (5 bases). Germline CDR1 is SEHNR and CDR2 is FQNEAQ (reference sequence). Trimming took 5 bases from V and 9 from J, leaving 14 bases between them. The CDR3 runs to 13 residues. CDR3 sequence reads: CASSPQGIGEQFF. CDR3 nucleotides: TGTGCCAGCAGCCCGCAGGGAATCGGTGAGCAGTTCTTC.

V usage is TRBV9 and J usage is TRBJ1-5, with D unresolved. Germline V lookup: CDR1 SGDLS, CDR2 YYNGEE. Deletions cut 0 bases from V and 1 base from J, with 2 bases between. CDR3 size: 13 residues. CDR3 DNA: TGTGCCAGCAGCGTAGGCAGCAATCAGCCCCAGCATTTT. It specifies CASSVGSNQPQHF.

This chain uses TRBV7-9 with TRBJ2-1; D is perhaps TRBD2 (5 bases). In germline, CDR1 is SEHNR, CDR2 FQNEAQ (reference sequence). V lost 5 bases to trimming and J lost 7 bases, with 9 bases between them. The CDR3 covers 12 residues. The CDR3 sequence is CASSADWNEQFF. The DNA of the CDR3 is TGTGCCAGCAGCGCGGACTGGAATGAGCAGTTCTTC.

This clone was detected a few times. CDR3 sequence reads: CASSSPVQGGRAGELFF. DNA of the CDR3: TGTGCCAGCAGCTCCCCCGTTCAAGGAGGGCGGGCCGGGGAGCTGTTTTTT. The chain couples TRBV7-6 to TRBJ2-2; D might be TRBD2 (6 bases). The CDR3 consists of 17 residues. V was cut by 4 bases and J by 6 bases, with 21 bases left in between. CDR1 is SGHVS, CDR2 FNYEAQ, per germline.

The chain links TRBV9 to TRBJ2-7; a possible D gene is TRBD2 (5 bases). The length of the CDR3 is 15 residues. Germline CDR1 reads SGDLS; CDR2 reads YYNGEE. Trimming took 0 bases from V and 3 from J, leaving 13 bases between them. CDR3 nucleotides: TGTGCCAGCAGCGTAGGTGGGAGTCGGGTCTACGAGCAGTACTTC. Translation gives CASSVGGSRVYEQYF.

V is TRBV7-7 and J is TRBJ1-1, with no clear D. Germline lookup yields CDR1 SSHAT and CDR2 FNYEAQ (reference sequence). Trimming removed 4 bases from V and 1 base from J, with 13 bases in between. The CDR3 loop spans 15 amino acids. The CDR3 DNA follows: TGTGCCAGCAGCTCCATCGGAGTGGGGAACACTGAAGCTTTCTTT. Protein: CASSSIGVGNTEAFF.

The chain recombines TRBV4-2 with TRBJ1-3, with 11 positions matching TRBD1. With 0 bases clipped from V and 0 bases from J, the junction kept 7 bases outside the gene matches. Germline V CDR1 and CDR2: LGHNA, YNFKEQ. The CDR3 has 19 residues. CDR3 sequence: CASSQEEGTGGISGNTIYF. The CDR3 DNA reads TGTGCCAGCAGCCAAGAGGAGGGGACAGGGGGTATCTCTGGAAACACCATATATTTT.

This rearrangement joins TRBV30 to TRBJ2-2; D not certain. The ends were cut back, 3 bases at V and 2 bases at J, with 4 bases in the middle. The germline CDR1 and CDR2 sequences are GTSNPN and SVGIG (reference sequence). The CDR3 spans 12 residues. The CDR3 DNA is TGTGCCTGGAGGAGCAACACCGGGGAGCTGTTTTTT. Translated: CAWRSNTGELFF.

The J gene is TRBJ2-7, the V gene TRBV5-8; D uncertain. The CDR3 runs 14 residues. The V end lost 0 bases, the J end lost 3 bases, and 10 bases lay between the germline ends. CDR1 is SGHTS and CDR2 is YDEGEE in the germline V gene. The CDR3 nucleotides are TGTGCCAGCAGCTTGGTCGGACGACACTACGAGCAGTACTTC. Its protein is CASSLVGRHYEQYF. Variable domain in full (rest from reference TRBV5-8 and TRBJ2-7): EAGVTQSPTHLIKTRGQQATLRCSPISGHTSVYWYQQALGLGLQFLLWYDEGEERNRGNFPPRFSGRQFPNYSSELNVNALELEDSALYLCASSLVGRHYEQYFGPGTRLTVT.

The CDR3 loop is CASSPGQGTYEQYF. CDR3 bases: TGCGCCAGCAGCCCGGGACAGGGGACCTACGAGCAGTACTTC. The chain carries TRBV4-1 and TRBJ2-7, with 10 bases that match TRBD1. Germline V gene sequence: CDR1 MGHRA, CDR2 YSYEKL. The CDR3 spans 14 residues. V lost 4 bases, J lost 2 bases, and 2 bases stayed unmatched.

The chain is built from TRBV7-9 and TRBJ2-5, with 7 bases identical to TRBD1. The CDR3 covers 16 residues. Germline V gives CDR1 SEHNR, CDR2 FQNEAQ (reference sequence). J was trimmed by 5 bases and V by 1 base; bases with no gene match: 10. CDR3 residues: CASSLEGTENFETQYF. The CDR3, as DNA: TGTGCCAGCAGCTTAGAGGGGACAGAAAATTTCGAGACCCAGTACTTC.

This chain uses TRBV19 with TRBJ2-1; 8 bases line up with TRBD2. Germline CDR1 is LNHDA and CDR2 is SQIVND (reference sequence). This CDR3 is built from 14 residues. Losses at the gene ends were 7 bases for V and 8 bases for J; bases not matched to a gene: 10. In DNA form, the CDR3 reads TGTGCCAGTACCAAAGGCGGGAGGTTCGATGAGCAGTTCTTC. Protein sequence: CASTKGGRFDEQFF.

Here the CDR3 reads CASSAGTGISDGYTF. The CDR3 bases are TGTGCCAGCAGCGCCGGGACAGGGATTTCCGATGGCTACACCTTC. The chain couples TRBV5-6 to TRBJ1-2; 9 bases map to TRBD1. This CDR3 comprises 15 residues. In germline, CDR1 is SGHDT, CDR2 YYEEEE. Losses at the gene ends were 4 bases for V and 6 bases for J; bases not matched to a gene: 10.